This TCR beta chain emerged from a study of blood T cells in healthy people across ages. Study-level points and caveats: Estimates of total diversity, which came from one million sequenced T cells, were considered to be underestimates. When set beside aged donors, long-lived donors presented more naive CD4+ cells and higher diversity. A conclusive naive versus antigen-experienced comparison was prevented by the unsorted PBMCs.

With 5 bases clipped from V and 4 bases from J, the junction kept 11 bases outside the gene matches. Germline lookup yields CDR1 SGHRS and CDR2 YFSETQ. CDR3 length: 16 amino acids. Combining a sample-barcoded 5' primer with a J-beta primer mix, a second PCR ran for about 7 to 11 cycles. TCRdb reprocessed the 5' RACE reads with MiXCR, giving one entry per CDR3 protein. The sample consists of 720,000 or so distinct CDR3 sequences, around 41% of them appearing once. About this clonotype itself: Its antigen is still unknown.

The chain uses TRBV5-1 and TRBJ2-5; 10 positions match TRBD2. Sequenced input: blood. The sequence was obtained from a man of 80 years or more in good health. CDR3 sequence: CASRPSAGGPIETQYF. The CDR3 DNA sequence: TGCGCCAGCAGACCTTCAGCGGGGGGGCCTATAGAGACCCAGTACTTC.